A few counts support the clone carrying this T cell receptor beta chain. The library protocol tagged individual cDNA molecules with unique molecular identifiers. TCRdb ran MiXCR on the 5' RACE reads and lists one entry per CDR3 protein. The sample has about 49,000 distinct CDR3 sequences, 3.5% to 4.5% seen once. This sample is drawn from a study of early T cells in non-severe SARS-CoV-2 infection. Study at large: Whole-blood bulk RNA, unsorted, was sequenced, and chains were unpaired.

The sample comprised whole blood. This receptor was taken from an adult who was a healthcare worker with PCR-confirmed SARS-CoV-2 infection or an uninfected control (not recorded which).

Here the CDR3 reads CASSESEFGGASEAFF. The DNA of the CDR3 is TGTGCCAGCAGTGAATCGGAGTTTGGGGGCGCATCTGAAGCTTTCTTT. The rearrangement joins TRBV2 to TRBJ1-1; tentatively, D is TRBD1 (6 bases). V was trimmed by 2 bases and J by 6 bases, leaving 19 bases between them. This CDR3 has 16 amino acids. CDR1 SNHLY and CDR2 FYNNEI come from the germline V gene. Looking up the rest from reference TRBV2 and TRBJ1-1 gives the full variable domain: EPEVTQTPSHQVTQMGQEVILRCVPISNHLYFYWYRQILGQKVEFLVSFYNNEISEKSEIFDDQFSVERPDGSNFTLKIRSTKLEDSAMYFCASSESEFGGASEAFFGQGTRLTVV.